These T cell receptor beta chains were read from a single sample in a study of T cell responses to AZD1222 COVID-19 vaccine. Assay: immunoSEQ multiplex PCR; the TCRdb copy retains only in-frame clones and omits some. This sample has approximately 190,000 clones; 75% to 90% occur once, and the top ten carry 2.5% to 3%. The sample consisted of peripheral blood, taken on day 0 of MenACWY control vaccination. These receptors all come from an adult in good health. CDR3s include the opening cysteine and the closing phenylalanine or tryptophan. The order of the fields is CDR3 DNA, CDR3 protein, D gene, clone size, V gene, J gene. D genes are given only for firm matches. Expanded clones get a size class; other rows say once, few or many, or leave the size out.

cdr3_nt: TGTGCCAGCAGTTACGGTCCTAGCAGCACAGATACGCAGTATTTT; cdr3_aa: CASSYGPSSTDTQYF; d_call: .; clone_size: .; v_call: TRBV6-5; j_call: TRBJ2-3
cdr3_nt: TGCGCCAGCAGCTTGGCCGGGAACGAGCAGTACTTC; cdr3_aa: CASSLAGNEQYF; d_call: .; clone_size: .; v_call: TRBV5-1; j_call: TRBJ2-7
cdr3_nt: TGTGCCAGCAGTACCCGGGGAGGGCCGAACACTGAAGCTTTCTTT; cdr3_aa: CASSTRGGPNTEAFF; d_call: .; clone_size: .; v_call: TRBV6-5; j_call: TRBJ1-1
cdr3_nt: TGTGCCAGCAGCCCACGACTAGCGGGAGGGGCCGGGGAGCTGTTTTTT; cdr3_aa: CASSPRLAGGAGELFF; d_call: TRBD2; clone_size: .; v_call: TRBV7-2; j_call: TRBJ2-2
cdr3_nt: TGTGCCAGCAGCCCCTTCGGCAGGGGGCCCTACGAGCAGTACTTC; cdr3_aa: CASSPFGRGPYEQYF; d_call: TRBD1; clone_size: .; v_call: TRBV3-1/TRBV3-2; j_call: TRBJ2-7
cdr3_nt: TGTGCCAGCAGTCAACGGGACAGGGGATTAGGGCTTTACAATGAGCAGTTCTTC; cdr3_aa: CASSQRDRGLGLYNEQFF; d_call: TRBD1; clone_size: few; v_call: TRBV28; j_call: TRBJ2-1
cdr3_nt: TGTGCCAGCAGCCCCACGGGGTATGGCTACACCTTC; cdr3_aa: CASSPTGYGYTF; d_call: .; clone_size: few; v_call: TRBV5-6; j_call: TRBJ1-2
cdr3_nt: TGTGCCACCAGTGATGGACCTTCTGGAAACACCATATATTTT; cdr3_aa: CATSDGPSGNTIYF; d_call: .; clone_size: .; v_call: TRBV24-1; j_call: TRBJ1-3
cdr3_nt: TGTGCCAGCAGTTACGCGGGGGGGTACAATGAGCAGTTCTTC; cdr3_aa: CASSYAGGYNEQFF; d_call: TRBD2; clone_size: .; v_call: TRBV6-5; j_call: TRBJ2-1
cdr3_nt: TGTGCCAGCAGCCGGGGACTGGCGGAAAAACTGTTTTTT; cdr3_aa: CASSRGLAEKLFF; d_call: .; clone_size: few; v_call: TRBV2; j_call: TRBJ1-4
cdr3_nt: TGTGCCAGCAGTGACAGAAACGGGTTTGGCTACACCTTC; cdr3_aa: CASSDRNGFGYTF; d_call: .; clone_size: .; v_call: TRBV14; j_call: TRBJ1-2
cdr3_nt: TGCGCCAGCAGCGCTGTGGGGAGCTCTGGAAACACCATATATTTT; cdr3_aa: CASSAVGSSGNTIYF; d_call: .; clone_size: few; v_call: TRBV5-1; j_call: TRBJ1-3
cdr3_nt: TGTGCCAGCAGCTCGCAGGGGGAAGGGGGCTACACCTTC; cdr3_aa: CASSSQGEGGYTF; d_call: TRBD1; clone_size: .; v_call: TRBV7-3; j_call: TRBJ1-2
cdr3_nt: TGTGCCAGCAGCCAGACTAGCGGCCCCTACAATGAGCAGTTCTTC; cdr3_aa: CASSQTSGPYNEQFF; d_call: TRBD2; clone_size: .; v_call: TRBV3-1/TRBV3-2; j_call: TRBJ2-1
cdr3_nt: TGTGCCAGTACCCCCCTAGCGGGAATAAACGAGCAGTACTTC; cdr3_aa: CASTPLAGINEQYF; d_call: TRBD2; clone_size: .; v_call: TRBV6-5; j_call: TRBJ2-7
cdr3_nt: TGTGCCAGCAGTTCGTCGGGGGGACTTGAAGCTTTCTTT; cdr3_aa: CASSSSGGLEAFF; d_call: .; clone_size: few; v_call: TRBV27; j_call: TRBJ1-1
cdr3_nt: TGTGCCAGCAGCCCGTCGGAGGGCTATGGCTACACCTTC; cdr3_aa: CASSPSEGYGYTF; d_call: .; clone_size: .; v_call: TRBV5-4; j_call: TRBJ1-2
cdr3_nt: TGTGCCAGCAGCGGCGGACGGGACAGCTCAAATTCACCCCTCCACTTT; cdr3_aa: CASSGGRDSSNSPLHF; d_call: TRBD1; clone_size: .; v_call: TRBV5-4; j_call: TRBJ1-6
cdr3_nt: TGTGCCAGCAGCGTAGCACAGGGCACTGAAGCTTTCTTT; cdr3_aa: CASSVAQGTEAFF; d_call: .; clone_size: few; v_call: TRBV9; j_call: TRBJ1-1
cdr3_nt: TGTGCCAGCAGCTTAGAGCAGGGAGGTCGGGAGACCCAGTACTTC; cdr3_aa: CASSLEQGGRETQYF; d_call: .; clone_size: .; v_call: TRBV7-9; j_call: TRBJ2-5
cdr3_nt: TGTGCCAGCAGTGGGGGGGGCCTGGGAGGCACAGATACGCAGTATTTT; cdr3_aa: CASSGGGLGGTDTQYF; d_call: .; clone_size: .; v_call: TRBV2; j_call: TRBJ2-3
cdr3_nt: TGTGCCAGCAACGACCTCGGGAGGGACACAGATACGCAGTATTTT; cdr3_aa: CASNDLGRDTDTQYF; d_call: TRBD2; clone_size: once; v_call: TRBV6-1; j_call: TRBJ2-3
cdr3_nt: TGTGCCAGCAGCCTCTACCCTTTGGATGGCTACACCTTC; cdr3_aa: CASSLYPLDGYTF; d_call: .; clone_size: .; v_call: TRBV12-3/TRBV12-4; j_call: TRBJ1-2
cdr3_nt: TGTGCCAGCAGCCCGGGGACGAGGAACACTGAAGCTTTCTTT; cdr3_aa: CASSPGTRNTEAFF; d_call: .; clone_size: once; v_call: TRBV7-9; j_call: TRBJ1-1
cdr3_nt: TGCGCCAGCAGCTTGCTTCCCTCAGGGAGCTACGAGCAGTACTTC; cdr3_aa: CASSLLPSGSYEQYF; d_call: .; clone_size: .; v_call: TRBV5-1; j_call: TRBJ2-7
cdr3_nt: TGTGCCATCAGTGAGTCCGGGGGGGCCATGGAGGAGGATGAGCAGTTCTTC; cdr3_aa: CAISESGGAMEEDEQFF; d_call: TRBD2; clone_size: .; v_call: TRBV10-3; j_call: TRBJ2-1
cdr3_nt: TGTGCCAGCAGCGTCATTAACGGTGGCTATGGCTACACCTTC; cdr3_aa: CASSVINGGYGYTF; d_call: .; clone_size: .; v_call: TRBV7-9; j_call: TRBJ1-2
cdr3_nt: TGTGCCAGCCGAGGGGGGGGCAACTCCGGGGTTCAGCCCCAGCATTTT; cdr3_aa: CASRGGGNSGVQPQHF; d_call: .; clone_size: few; v_call: TRBV2; j_call: TRBJ1-5
cdr3_nt: TGTGCCAGCAGCGTAGGGCTAGCGGGGTACAATGAGCAGTTCTTC; cdr3_aa: CASSVGLAGYNEQFF; d_call: TRBD2; clone_size: .; v_call: TRBV9; j_call: TRBJ2-1
cdr3_nt: TGTGCCAGTAGTCCCGACAGACCCTATGGCTACACCTTC; cdr3_aa: CASSPDRPYGYTF; d_call: .; clone_size: .; v_call: TRBV19; j_call: TRBJ1-2
cdr3_nt: TGTGCCAGCAGAGACGGACAGGGGGGTATCGGCTACACCTTC; cdr3_aa: CASRDGQGGIGYTF; d_call: TRBD1; clone_size: .; v_call: TRBV2; j_call: TRBJ1-2
cdr3_nt: TGTGCCAGCAGCCACCGGGGTTCTGGAAACACCATATATTTT; cdr3_aa: CASSHRGSGNTIYF; d_call: .; clone_size: few; v_call: TRBV3-1/TRBV3-2; j_call: TRBJ1-3
cdr3_nt: TGTGCCAGCAGCTTGACAGACACTGAAGCTTTCTTT; cdr3_aa: CASSLTDTEAFF; d_call: .; clone_size: .; v_call: TRBV7-9; j_call: TRBJ1-1
cdr3_nt: TGTGCCAGCAGTTACTCGCTAGAGGCCTACGAGCAGTACTTC; cdr3_aa: CASSYSLEAYEQYF; d_call: .; clone_size: .; v_call: TRBV6-2/TRBV6-3; j_call: TRBJ2-7
cdr3_nt: TGTGCCAGCAGTATCCGGACACTTTACGAGCAGTACTTC; cdr3_aa: CASSIRTLYEQYF; d_call: .; clone_size: .; v_call: TRBV6-6; j_call: TRBJ2-7
cdr3_nt: TGTGCCAGCAGCACCTTAGGCGCTCGCTACACCTTC; cdr3_aa: CASSTLGARYTF; d_call: .; clone_size: .; v_call: TRBV27; j_call: TRBJ1-2
cdr3_nt: TGTGCCAGCAGCCAAGGGACGGAAAATTCACCCCTCCACTTT; cdr3_aa: CASSQGTENSPLHF; d_call: .; clone_size: .; v_call: TRBV4-2; j_call: TRBJ1-6
cdr3_nt: TGTGCCACTACCCCCCAGGGTCCCACCGGGGAGCTGTTTTTT; cdr3_aa: CATTPQGPTGELFF; d_call: .; clone_size: once; v_call: TRBV11-2; j_call: TRBJ2-2
cdr3_nt: TGTGCCAGCAGCTCACAGGGAGGGCAGCCCCAGCATTTT; cdr3_aa: CASSSQGGQPQHF; d_call: .; clone_size: .; v_call: TRBV7-9; j_call: TRBJ1-5
cdr3_nt: TGTGCCAGCAGCCTCGGACAGGTCACCGAGCAGTACTTC; cdr3_aa: CASSLGQVTEQYF; d_call: TRBD1; clone_size: .; v_call: TRBV5-6; j_call: TRBJ2-7
cdr3_nt: TGTGCCAGCAGCGGAGGGACAGGGGAGGGCTACACCTTC; cdr3_aa: CASSGGTGEGYTF; d_call: TRBD1; clone_size: .; v_call: TRBV9; j_call: TRBJ1-2
cdr3_nt: TGTGCCAGCAGCCGCGGGGAAAGCACAGATACGCAGTATTTT; cdr3_aa: CASSRGESTDTQYF; d_call: .; clone_size: .; v_call: TRBV7-9; j_call: TRBJ2-3
cdr3_nt: TGTGCCAGCAGCGTAGAAGCGGGAGGGTTCACAGATACGCAGTATTTT; cdr3_aa: CASSVEAGGFTDTQYF; d_call: TRBD2; clone_size: .; v_call: TRBV9; j_call: TRBJ2-3
cdr3_nt: TGTGCCAGCAGCTTACTATCAGGGGGAGGTAATCAGCCCCAGCATTTT; cdr3_aa: CASSLLSGGGNQPQHF; d_call: TRBD1; clone_size: .; v_call: TRBV7-2; j_call: TRBJ1-5
cdr3_nt: TGTGCCACCCAGAGGGCTTTGGGCGACGAGCAGTACTTC; cdr3_aa: CATQRALGDEQYF; d_call: .; clone_size: .; v_call: TRBV24-1; j_call: TRBJ2-7
cdr3_nt: TGTGCCTGGAGTGTAAGACAGCGGTCCTCAGATACGCAGTATTTT; cdr3_aa: CAWSVRQRSSDTQYF; d_call: .; clone_size: once; v_call: TRBV30; j_call: TRBJ2-3
cdr3_nt: TGCGCCAGCAGCTTACAGGGAGGGAACACTGAAGCTTTCTTT; cdr3_aa: CASSLQGGNTEAFF; d_call: .; clone_size: .; v_call: TRBV5-1; j_call: TRBJ1-1
cdr3_nt: TGTGCCAGCTCACTCGGGACAGTATCTAACTATGGCTACACCTTC; cdr3_aa: CASSLGTVSNYGYTF; d_call: TRBD1; clone_size: .; v_call: TRBV18; j_call: TRBJ1-2
cdr3_nt: TGTGCCAGCACGGCGAAATATGAGCAGTTCTTC; cdr3_aa: CASTAKYEQFF; d_call: .; clone_size: once; v_call: TRBV2; j_call: TRBJ2-1
cdr3_nt: TGTGCCAGCAGTCCTTCCCTCGGGGGGACCTACGAGCAGTACTTC; cdr3_aa: CASSPSLGGTYEQYF; d_call: TRBD2; clone_size: .; v_call: TRBV6-5; j_call: TRBJ2-7
cdr3_nt: TGTGCCAGCAGCCACGACAGTAAGAGGGCCTACGAGCAGTACTTC; cdr3_aa: CASSHDSKRAYEQYF; d_call: .; clone_size: .; v_call: TRBV5-4; j_call: TRBJ2-7